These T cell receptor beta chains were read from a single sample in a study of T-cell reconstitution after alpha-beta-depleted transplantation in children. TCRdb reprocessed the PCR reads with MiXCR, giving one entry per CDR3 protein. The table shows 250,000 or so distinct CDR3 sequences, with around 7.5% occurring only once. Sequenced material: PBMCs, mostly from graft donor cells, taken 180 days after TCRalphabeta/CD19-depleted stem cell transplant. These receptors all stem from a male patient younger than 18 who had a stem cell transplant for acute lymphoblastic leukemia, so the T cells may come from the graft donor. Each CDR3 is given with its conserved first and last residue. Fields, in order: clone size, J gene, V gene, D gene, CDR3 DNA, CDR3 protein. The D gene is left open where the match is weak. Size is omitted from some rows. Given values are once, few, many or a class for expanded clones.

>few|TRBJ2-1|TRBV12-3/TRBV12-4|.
TGTGCCATCAGTTTAGGGGGGGAACTAGGGAGGTTTTCTTACAATGAGCAGTTCTTC
CAISLGGELGRFSYNEQFF
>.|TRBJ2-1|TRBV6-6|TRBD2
TGTGCCAGCAGTTCGCGCTGGACTAGCCCCACCCTCCGGTCACACTCCAATGAGCAGTTCTTC
CASSSRWTSPTLRSHSNEQFF
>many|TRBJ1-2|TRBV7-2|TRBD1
TGTGCCAGCAGCTTCGGGACAGTCTTTATCGCTAACTATGGCTACACCTTC
CASSFGTVFIANYGYTF
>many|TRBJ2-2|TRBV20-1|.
TGCAGTGCTAGATGGAACACCGGGGAGCTGTTTTTT
CSARWNTGELFF
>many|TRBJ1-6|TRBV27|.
TGTGCCAGCAGTTTAGTGGGGCATAATTCACCCCTCCACTTT
CASSLVGHNSPLHF
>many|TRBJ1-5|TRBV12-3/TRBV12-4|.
TGTGCCAGCAGCCCTGACAGGAGCAATCAGCCCCAGCATTTT
CASSPDRSNQPQHF
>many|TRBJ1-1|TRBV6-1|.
TGTGCCAGCAGCTCCGAATTGGGGAACACTGAAGCTTTCTTT
CASSSELGNTEAFF
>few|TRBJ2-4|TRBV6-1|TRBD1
TGTGCCAGCAGTGAATCCCTACCGGGACAGGCCCTGGTAGCCAAAAACATTCAGTACTTC
CASSESLPGQALVAKNIQYF
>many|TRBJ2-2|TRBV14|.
TGTGCCAGCAGCCAAAGCAGGGACACCGGGGAGCTGTTTTTT
CASSQSRDTGELFF
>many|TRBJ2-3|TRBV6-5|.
TGTGCCAGCAGTACTCCGGGACAATCCACAGATACGCAGTATTTT
CASSTPGQSTDTQYF
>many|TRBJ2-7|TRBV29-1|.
TGCAGCGTTGGGGTGGGTCCCTACGAGCAGTACTTC
CSVGVGPYEQYF
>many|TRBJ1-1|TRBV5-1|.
TGCGCCAGCAGCTTGGCCTCGCCGTCTGAAGCTTTCTTT
CASSLASPSEAFF
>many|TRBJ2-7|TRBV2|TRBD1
TGTGCCAGCAGGTCGGGACAGGCTAGCTACGAGCAGTACTTC
CASRSGQASYEQYF
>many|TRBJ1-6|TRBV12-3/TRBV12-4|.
TGTGCCAGCAGTTCCAGGGTGGGGAATTCACCCCTCCACTTT
CASSSRVGNSPLHF
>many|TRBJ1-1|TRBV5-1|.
TGCGCCAGCAGCCCAAGGACAGCGGCCCTGAACACTGAAGCTTTCTTT
CASSPRTAALNTEAFF
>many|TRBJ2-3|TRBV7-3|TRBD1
TGTGCCAGCAGCTTAGGGGGACAGGGGGCAGATACGCAGTATTTT
CASSLGGQGADTQYF
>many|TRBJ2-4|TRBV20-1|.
TGCAGTGCTAGAACGCGTACACTGGTTGCCAAAAACATTCAGTACTTC
CSARTRTLVAKNIQYF
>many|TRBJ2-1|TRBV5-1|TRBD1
TGCGCCAGCAGCTTGGAGGCAGGGGGCTTGGATGAGCAGTTCTTC
CASSLEAGGLDEQFF
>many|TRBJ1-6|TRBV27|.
TGTGCCAGCACCTCCCAGGGGCAGTTTCCTTCACCCCTCCACTTT
CASTSQGQFPSPLHF
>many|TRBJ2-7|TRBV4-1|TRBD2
TGCGCCAGCAGCCAAGATCAAGGGACTAGCGTATACGAGCAGTACTTC
CASSQDQGTSVYEQYF
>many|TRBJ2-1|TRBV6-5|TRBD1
TGTGCCAGCAGCTTGGGACAGGGGTACAATGAGCAGTTCTTC
CASSLGQGYNEQFF
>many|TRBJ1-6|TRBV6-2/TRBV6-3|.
TGTGCCAGCAGCCTCCGCTCTAGGGATTCACCCCTCCACTTT
CASSLRSRDSPLHF
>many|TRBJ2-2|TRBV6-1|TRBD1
TGTGCCAGCAGTCGGGACAGGGGTAGCACCGGGGAGCTGTTTTTT
CASSRDRGSTGELFF
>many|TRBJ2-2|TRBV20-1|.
TGCAGTGCTAGAGAACGGGGTGGCAGGGACACCGGGGAGCTGTTTTTT
CSARERGGRDTGELFF
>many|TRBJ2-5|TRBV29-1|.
TGCAGCGTTGGACAGTTGCAAGAGACCCAGTACTTC
CSVGQLQETQYF
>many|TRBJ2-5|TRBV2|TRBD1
TGTGCCAGCAGTGTTCCCCGGGACAGGATTCAAGAGACCCAGTACTTC
CASSVPRDRIQETQYF
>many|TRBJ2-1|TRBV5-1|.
TGCGCCAGCAGCTTGATCGAAGGGATTGGGGGTATTTACAATGAGCAGTTCTTC
CASSLIEGIGGIYNEQFF
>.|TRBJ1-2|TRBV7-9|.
TGTGCCAGCGGCCTCCAATGGGGCTACACCTTC
CASGLQWGYTF
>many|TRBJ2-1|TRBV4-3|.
TGCGCCAGCAGCCGACTCCGGGGTCAGGGGAATGAGCAGTTCTTC
CASSRLRGQGNEQFF
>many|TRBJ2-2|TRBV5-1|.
TGCGCCAGCAGTTTATCAGGGGCAACCGGGGAGCTGTTTTTT
CASSLSGATGELFF
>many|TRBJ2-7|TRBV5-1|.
TGCGCCAGCAGCCCGGGGACGGCCTACTACGAGCAGTACTTC
CASSPGTAYYEQYF
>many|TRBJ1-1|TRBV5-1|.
TGCGCCAGCAGCCCGTGGCCGGACTTTCTGAACACTGAAGCTTTCTTT
CASSPWPDFLNTEAFF
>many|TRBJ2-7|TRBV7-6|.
TGTGCCAGCAGCTCCTCGGGATTCGCTTCAGCCTCCTACGAGCAGTACTTC
CASSSSGFASASYEQYF
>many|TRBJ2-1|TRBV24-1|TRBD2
TGTGCCACCAGTGATTCCGGGACTAGCACGAATGAGCAGTTCTTC
CATSDSGTSTNEQFF
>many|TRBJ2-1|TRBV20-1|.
TGCAGTGCTAGAGGGGCGGCCAGCTCCTACAATGAGCAGTTCTTC
CSARGAASSYNEQFF
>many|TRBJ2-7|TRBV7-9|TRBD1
TGTGCCAGCAGCTTACCCGGACAGGGATTCCACGAGCAGTACTTC
CASSLPGQGFHEQYF
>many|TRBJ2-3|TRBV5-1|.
TGCGCCAGCAGCTATGGGAGCACAGATACGCAGTATTTT
CASSYGSTDTQYF
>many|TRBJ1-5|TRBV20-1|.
TGCAGTGCTTTCTCGGGGTACCAGAATCAGCCCCAGCATTTT
CSAFSGYQNQPQHF
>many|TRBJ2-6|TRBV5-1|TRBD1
TGCGCCAGCAGCTTTGCCTCCGGGACAGTCCTATCTGGGGCCAACGTCCTGACTTTC
CASSFASGTVLSGANVLTF
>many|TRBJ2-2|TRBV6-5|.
TGTGCCAGCAGTTACTCATCGGGGGCGGGCACCGGGGAGCTGTTTTTT
CASSYSSGAGTGELFF
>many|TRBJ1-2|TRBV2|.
TGTGCCAGCACACCAATCCGGGCTGCTAACTATGGCTACACCTTC
CASTPIRAANYGYTF
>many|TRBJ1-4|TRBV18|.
TGTGCCAGCTCTCAACTCATCGCAACTAATGAAAAACTGTTTTTT
CASSQLIATNEKLFF
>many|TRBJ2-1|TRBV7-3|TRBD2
TGTGCCAGCAGCTTCCCGTCCAGGACTAGCGGGAGGGCGGGCTCCTACAATGAGCAGTTCTTC
CASSFPSRTSGRAGSYNEQFF
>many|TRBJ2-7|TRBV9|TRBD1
TGTGCCAGCAGCCCAGGGACAGGGTACGAGCAGTACTTC
CASSPGTGYEQYF
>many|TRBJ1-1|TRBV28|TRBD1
TGTGCCAGCAGTTTCGGGGACAGGGGGCGGAACACTGAAGCTTTCTTT
CASSFGDRGRNTEAFF
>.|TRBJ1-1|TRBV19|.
TGTGCCAGTAAGGGCTACACTGAAGCTTTCTTT
CASKGYTEAFF
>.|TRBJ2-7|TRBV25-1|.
TGTGCCAGCAGTGCCCCTTTTGGGGGCGAGCAGTACTTC
CASSAPFGGEQYF
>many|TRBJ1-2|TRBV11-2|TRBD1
TGTGCCAGCAGCTTAGATCTGGGGGACAGGCGAGGACTCCGCTATGGCTACACCTTC
CASSLDLGDRRGLRYGYTF
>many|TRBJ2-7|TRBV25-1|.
TGTGCCAGCAGTGAATCGAGCTGGCCGGCTTACGAGCAGTACTTC
CASSESSWPAYEQYF
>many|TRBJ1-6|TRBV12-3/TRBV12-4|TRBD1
TGTGCCAGCAGCCGAGGGGGCGGATATAATTCACCCCTCCACTTT
CASSRGGGYNSPLHF
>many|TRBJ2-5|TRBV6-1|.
TGTGCCAGCAGTGATCCTCCAGGGTGGGGGTGGAACCAAGAGACCCAGTACTTC
CASSDPPGWGWNQETQYF
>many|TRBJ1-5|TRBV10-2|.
TGCGCCAGCAGTGCGGGTTCGGTTGATCAGCCCCAGCATTTT
CASSAGSVDQPQHF
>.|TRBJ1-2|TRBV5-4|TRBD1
TGTGCCAGCAGCCTCTTTTTCCGTGGGGACAGGGACGGCTACACCTTC
CASSLFFRGDRDGYTF
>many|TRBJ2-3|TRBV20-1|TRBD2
TGCAGTGCTAGAGATCCCAGCGGGAGCTCAGATACGCAGTATTTT
CSARDPSGSSDTQYF
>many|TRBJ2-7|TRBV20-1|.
TGCAGTGCTAGAGGATGCCAGGGCAAAATCGCCTACGAGCAGTACTTC
CSARGCQGKIAYEQYF
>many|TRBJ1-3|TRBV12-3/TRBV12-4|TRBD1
TGTGCCAGCAGTTTTGACCGGGACAGAGGAAACACCATATATTTT
CASSFDRDRGNTIYF
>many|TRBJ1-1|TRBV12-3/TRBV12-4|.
TGTGCCAGCAGTTTATTGACAGGGAACACTGAAGCTTTCTTT
CASSLLTGNTEAFF
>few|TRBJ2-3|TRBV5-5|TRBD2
TGTGCCAGCAGCTGGGGACTAGTTTTTCGACCCGATACGCAGTATTTT
CASSWGLVFRPDTQYF
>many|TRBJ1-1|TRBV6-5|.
TGTGCCAGCAGTTCCCCCCCCCTGAACACTGAAGCTTTCTTT
CASSSPPLNTEAFF